This entry lists 23 T cell receptor beta chains sequenced from one sample in a study of T cells in women clearing cervical HPV infection. TCRdb's copy holds only in-frame clones and misses some; the assay was immunoSEQ multiplex PCR. With about 30,000 clones in the sample, the ten largest clones hold under 4%. The sequencing input was blood buffy coat. These receptors were obtained from a woman between 18 and 75 years old with a cervical HPV16 infection that either progressed to CIN3+ or cleared (not recorded which).

The part of the CDR3 DNA that was read is TGCGCCAGCAGCCAAACAAGACTAGCGGATAACAATGAG. It is translated as CASSQTRLADNNE. The entire CDR3 is CASSQTRLADNNEQFF. V is TRBV4-1 and J is TRBJ2-1; TRBD2 aligns across 9 bases. The read stops 3 residues short of the end of the CDR3; the missing end is completed from the germline J gene. The CDR3 runs to 16 residues. V lost 2 bases and J lost 5; bases outside the gene matches: 7. Germline values: CDR1 MGHRA, CDR2 YSYEKL.

In the case of this clone: The read terminates 3 residues ahead of where the CDR3 ends, so the germline J gene completes it. The gene calls are TRBV6-4 and TRBJ2-2, with TRBD1 matching 7 bases. The CDR3 loop spans 16 amino acids. V lost 6 bases to trimming and J lost 7 bases; unmatched junction nucleotides: 14. Per germline, CDR1 MRHNA and CDR2 SNTAGT. The covered CDR3 bases are TGTGCCAGCAGCCGAATACCGGGACAGACGAACGGGGAG. Its protein product is CASSRIPGQTNGE. From start to end, the CDR3 is CASSRIPGQTNGELFF.

Comments on this clone: The read ends 3 residues early relative to the CDR3; the germline J gene fills the gap. V is TRBV6-1 and J is TRBJ1-3; the match to TRBD1 covers 8 bases. After removal of 4 bases from V and 2 bases from J, the junction contained 4 bases not matched to a gene. CDR3 size: 15 residues. Germline CDR1 and CDR2: MNHNS and SASEGT. The CDR3 protein is CASSVDRGPGNTIYF. The DNA read from the CDR3 is TGTGCCAGCAGTGTCGACAGGGGTCCTGGAAACACC.

Points on this clone: From the germline J gene comes the end of the CDR3, since the read stops 3 residues before it. This rearrangement joins TRBV29-1 to TRBJ2-1, with 10 bases fitting TRBD2. This CDR3 region has 13 residues. Trimming took 7 bases from V and 7 from J; bases not matched to a gene: 7. Germline V gives CDR1 SQVTM, CDR2 ANQGSEA. The CDR3 DNA, read in part, is TGCAGCGGCGGGGCTAGCGGGAGAAATGAG. Translated, it gives CSGGASGRNE. The CDR3 reads in full as CSGGASGRNEQFF.

The sequenced part of the CDR3 DNA is TGTGCCAGCTCACCACGGGACACACCTTACGAC. It yields the protein CASSPRDTPYD. The entire CDR3 protein reads CASSPRDTPYDYTF. This chain connects TRBV18 to TRBJ1-2; TRBD1 is a possible D gene (6 bases). The CDR3 end lies 3 residues beyond the end of the read and is filled in from the germline J gene. Per germline, CDR1 KGHSH and CDR2 LQKENI. CDR3 length equals 14 residues.

Comment on this clone: The read ends 3 residues shy of where the CDR3 ends; the end is completed using the germline J gene. This chain uses TRBV2 with TRBJ2-1; D might be TRBD2 (6 bases). CDR1 SNHLY and CDR2 FYNNEI come from the germline V gene. Trimming left V 2 bases short and J 9 bases short, with 17 bases between. The CDR3 spans 15 residues. This chain's CDR3 is CASSERTNWVREQFF. The covered CDR3 bases are TGTGCCAGCAGTGAAAGGACTAACTGGGTGCGTGAG. The complete variable domain, with remaining parts taken from reference TRBV2 and TRBJ2-1, reads EPEVTQTPSHQVTQMGQEVILRCVPISNHLYFYWYRQILGQKVEFLVSFYNNEISEKSEIFDDQFSVERPDGSNFTLKIRSTKLEDSAMYFCASSERTNWVREQFFGPGTRLTVL.

Comments on this clone: The read stops 3 residues short of the end of the CDR3; the missing end is completed from the germline J gene. The rearrangement uses TRBV11-3 and TRBJ2-1; no clear D. The CDR3 is 13 residues long. V dropped 5 bases and J dropped 7 bases, with 12 bases sitting between them. Germline V gives CDR1 SGHNT, CDR2 YENEEA. The CDR3 spells CASSPISRNEQFF. The sequenced part of the CDR3 DNA is TGTGCCAGCAGCCCTATATCGCGGAATGAG.

CDR3 in amino acids: CSATGFQETQYF. Incomplete CDR3 DNA: TGCAGTGCCACAGGGTTCCAAGAGACC. The rearrangement joins TRBV20-1 to TRBJ2-5; D may be TRBD1 (6 bases). The missing CDR3 end, 3 residues past where the read stops, is filled in from the germline J gene. The CDR3 loop spans 12 amino acids. Germline V lookup: CDR1 DFQATT, CDR2 SNEGSKA (reference sequence). V was clipped by 6 bases and J by 1 base, with 9 bases between them.

Comments on this clone: The read comes to an end 3 residues before the CDR3 does, leaving the germline J gene to fill in the end. J is TRBJ2-7 and V is TRBV5-6, with 8 bases aligning to TRBD2. Germline V gene sequence: CDR1 SGHDT, CDR2 YYEEEE. Trimming removed 5 bases from V and 2 bases from J; junction bases left unmatched: 9. The CDR3 extends over 15 amino acids. The CDR3 sequence is CASSPGLAGPYEQYF. Incomplete CDR3 DNA: TGTGCCAGCAGTCCAGGACTAGCCGGGCCCTACGAG.

Details on this clone: The read ends 3 residues shy of where the CDR3 ends; the end is completed using the germline J gene. This rearrangement joins TRBV7-9 to TRBJ2-2; 9 nucleotides line up with TRBD1. Germline V gene data show CDR1 as SEHNR and CDR2 as FQNEAQ (reference sequence). The junction had 6 bases not matched to a gene; V was cut back by 3 bases and J by 10 bases. The CDR3 length is 14 residues. CDR3 amino acids: CASSFGTGYEELFF. The sequenced CDR3 bases are TGTGCCAGCAGCTTCGGGACAGGGTACGAGGAG.

With regard to this clone: Additional DNA sequences in this sample encode the identical CDR3. The CDR3 bases that were read are TGTGCCTGGAGTACAGGGGCCAACACC. Translated: CAWSTGANT. The CDR3 reads in full as CAWSTGANTIYF. This sequence joins TRBV30 and TRBJ1-3; 7 bases map to TRBD1. The read terminates 3 residues before the CDR3 end, so the remaining end is supplied by the germline J gene. J gave up 7 bases and V 2 bases, and 2 bases lay outside the gene matches. Germline V gene lookup returns CDR1 GTSNPN and CDR2 SVGIG (reference sequence). The CDR3 is made up of 12 amino acids.

Points on this clone: Its ends do not fully match the called genes, so a read error is possible. From the germline J gene comes the end of the CDR3, since the read stops 3 residues before it. The rearrangement links TRBV7-7 to TRBJ2-5; D remains unclear. CDR3 length equals 14 residues. Germline CDR1 reads SSHAT; CDR2 reads FNYEAQ (reference sequence). The CDR3 loop reads CASSLSGPQETQYF. The covered CDR3 bases are TGTGCTAGCAGCTTGTCGGGTCCCCAAGAGACC.

Concerning this clone itself: The read ends 3 residues before the CDR3 terminus; that terminus is restored from the germline J gene. The chain has TRBV7-3 and TRBJ2-5; TRBD2 is a possible D gene (6 bases). In germline, CDR1 is SGHTA, CDR2 FQGTGA. The V gene lost 0 bases and the J gene lost 4 bases, with 12 bases spanning the gap. The CDR3 extends over 15 amino acids. CDR3 DNA (partial): TGTGCCAGCAGCTTAACGGGTAGCGGTGGAGAGACC. It codes for CASSLTGSGGET. The full CDR3 is CASSLTGSGGETQYF.

Comments on this clone: The CDR3 goes on 3 residues after the read ends, and that part is filled in from the germline J gene. This chain uses TRBV2 with TRBJ2-1, with D hard to call. The germline gives CDR1 SNHLY, CDR2 FYNNEI. V was cut by 7 bases and J by 0 bases, with 13 bases left in between. There are 15 residues in the CDR3. CDR3 DNA, as far as it was read: TGTGCCAGCACGCCAGCTAGAAGCTCCTACAATGAG. Amino acids: CASTPARSSYNE. The full-length CDR3 reads as CASTPARSSYNEQFF. The entire variable domain, with the rest obtained from reference TRBV2 and TRBJ2-1, is as follows: EPEVTQTPSHQVTQMGQEVILRCVPISNHLYFYWYRQILGQKVEFLVSFYNNEISEKSEIFDDQFSVERPDGSNFTLKIRSTKLEDSAMYFCASTPARSSYNEQFFGPGTRLTVL.

As to this clone: The read stops 3 residues short of the end of the CDR3; the missing end is completed from the germline J gene. The rearrangement links TRBV2 to TRBJ2-7; D uncertain. Deletions cut 2 bases from V and 2 bases from J, with 10 bases between. The CDR3 is 14 amino acids. Germline values: CDR1 SNHLY, CDR2 FYNNEI. Incomplete CDR3 DNA: TGTGCCAGCAGTGAATGGTGGTCTACCTACGAG. This encodes CASSEWWSTYE. The full-length CDR3 reads as CASSEWWSTYEQYF.

As concerns this clone: The read terminates 3 residues before the CDR3 end, so the remaining end is supplied by the germline J gene. The J gene is TRBJ2-1, the V gene TRBV7-6, with 8 nucleotides matching TRBD2. This CDR3 contains 16 residues. Trimming took 5 bases from V and 3 from J; bases not matched to a gene: 9. Germline V gives CDR1 SGHVS, CDR2 FNYEAQ. CDR3 protein: CASSPLDTSGYNEQFF. Incomplete CDR3 DNA: TGTGCCAGCAGCCCCCTCGATACTAGCGGCTACAATGAG. Full variable domain (remainder filled in from reference TRBV7-6 and TRBJ2-1): GAGVSQSPRYKVTKRGQDVALRCDPISGHVSLYWYRQALGQGPEFLTYFNYEAQQDKSGLPNDRFSAERPEGSISTLTIQRTEQRDSAMYRCASSPLDTSGYNEQFFGPGTRLTVL.

A word on this clone: The DNA ends 3 residues before the CDR3 does, and the rest of the CDR3 is filled in from the germline J gene. The J gene is TRBJ2-1, the V gene TRBV7-9; D call uncertain. Germline V gene lookup returns CDR1 SEHNR and CDR2 FQNEAQ (reference sequence). V gave up 6 bases and J gave up 4 bases, with 13 bases separating them. The CDR3 covers 14 residues. CDR3 DNA, as far as it was read: TGTGCCAGCAGTAATCAGTTACGATACAATGAG. This codes for CASSNQLRYNE. The whole CDR3 reads CASSNQLRYNEQFF.

To note about this clone: Coverage ceases 3 residues before the CDR3 finishes, and the germline J gene fills in the end. The chain links TRBV20-1 to TRBJ2-5; 11 bases match TRBD1. Trimming cost V 6 bases and J 1 base; bases outside gene matches: 4. CDR1 and CDR2 (germline): DFQATT, SNEGSKA (reference sequence). This CDR3 comprises 14 residues. The CDR3 protein is CSAGDRGSQETQYF. Partial CDR3 DNA: TGCAGTGCCGGGGACAGGGGGTCCCAAGAGACC.

Comments on this clone: The read comes to an end 3 residues before the CDR3 does, leaving the germline J gene to fill in the end. This rearrangement joins TRBV4-2 to TRBJ2-3, with D tentatively TRBD1 (6 bases). Trimming left V 3 bases short and J 6 bases short, with 7 bases between. From germline, CDR1 is LGHNA and CDR2 YNFKEQ. The CDR3 runs 12 residues. The sequenced CDR3 bases are TGTGCCAGCAGCCAGGGACACGATACG. It codes for CASSQGHDT. The full CDR3 is CASSQGHDTQYF.

Considering frequency, this clone is large (0.1 to 1%). From the germline J gene comes the end of the CDR3, since the read stops 3 residues before it. V is TRBV12-3 or TRBV12-4 and J is TRBJ2-1; 8 bases match TRBD2. Trimming took 5 bases from V and 7 from J; bases not matched to a gene: 13. The CDR3 loop spans 16 amino acids. Here the CDR3 reads CASSTTSGGNTNEQFF. The CDR3 bases that were read are TGTGCCAGCAGTACAACTAGCGGAGGGAATACTAATGAG.

Concerning this clone itself: Read coverage stops 3 residues before the CDR3 terminus; the germline J gene supplies the remainder. The chain is built from TRBV11-2 and TRBJ2-7; 7 bases match TRBD2. The CDR3 is 15 amino acids. Germline V gives CDR1 SGHAT, CDR2 FQNNGV. Germline trimming cut 3 bases from V and 1 base from J; bases unmatched to any gene: 6. CDR3 loop: CASSFSGGSSYEQYF. The sequenced part of the CDR3 DNA is TGTGCCAGCAGCTTCTCTGGCGGGAGTTCCTACGAG.

A word on this clone: The CDR3 is cut off 3 residues early in the read; its end comes from the germline J gene. This same CDR3 is encoded by further DNA sequences in the sample. The V gene is TRBV4-1, the J gene TRBJ1-1; the D gene is possibly TRBD1 (5 bases). The CDR3 covers 13 residues. Germline loops: CDR1 MGHRA, CDR2 YSYEKL. CDR3 protein: CASSQVPGETAFF. The part of the CDR3 DNA that was read is TGCGCCAGCAGCCAAGTACCGGGGGAGACC.

To note about this clone: At one end, the junction sequence differs from germline, possibly due to a read error. The sequence runs out 3 residues before the end of the CDR3; the remainder is reconstructed from the germline J gene. The chain recombines TRBV4-2 with TRBJ2-3, with TRBD1 matching over 9 bases. Germline V gene data show CDR1 as LGHNA and CDR2 as YNFKEQ. The length of the CDR3 is 18 residues. The CDR3 bases that were read are TGCGCCAGCAGCCAAGAGCGTCCCGGGACAGGGAGGTTAGATACG. Residues: CASSQERPGTGRLDT. From start to end, the CDR3 is CASSQERPGTGRLDTQYF.